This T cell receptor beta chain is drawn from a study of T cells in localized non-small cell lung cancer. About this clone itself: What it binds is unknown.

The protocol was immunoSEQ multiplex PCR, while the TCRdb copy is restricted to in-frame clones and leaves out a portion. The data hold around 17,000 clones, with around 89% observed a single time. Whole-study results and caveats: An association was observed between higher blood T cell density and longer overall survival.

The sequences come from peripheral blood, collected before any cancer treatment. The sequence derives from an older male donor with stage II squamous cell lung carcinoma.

The CDR3 protein is CASSPAPRQGGYTF. The DNA of the CDR3 is TGTGCCAGCAGTCCCGCGCCCCGGCAGGGGGGCTACACCTTC. The chain joins TRBV27 to TRBJ1-2; D is perhaps TRBD1 (6 bases). The CDR3 spans 14 residues. V was trimmed by 5 bases and J by 8 bases, leaving 18 bases between them. Per germline, CDR1 MNHEY and CDR2 SMNVEV (reference sequence).